The next 8 T cell receptor beta chains were all read from a single sample in a study of T cells in Graves' hyperthyroidism and ophthalmopathy. Template material for amplifying TCR beta CDR3 regions consisted of RNA transcripts. Initially, a first-round RT-PCR of the TCR CDR3 employed the HTBI primer set. In TCRdb, the multiplex PCR reads were re-called with MiXCR into one record per CDR3 protein. The table has 470,000 or so distinct CDR3 sequences, roughly 20% seen once; the top ten hold more than 25%. Material for sequencing was blood. These receptors all come from a man between 18 and 29 years old with Graves' hyperthyroidism.

Only one count was recorded for this clonotype. This chain connects TRBV30 to TRBJ2-7; tentatively, D is TRBD1 (5 bases). The CDR3 sequence is 12 residues long. Germline V gene sequence: CDR1 GTSNPN, CDR2 SVGIG (reference sequence). Between the trimmed V and J ends, which lost 4 bases and 5 bases, there was a span of 12 bases. This CDR3 reads CAWTKHRNEQYF. The DNA for the CDR3 is TGTGCCTGGACCAAACACAGGAACGAGCAGTACTTC.

The table lists this clonotype with many counts. The chain links TRBV6-5 to TRBJ1-2, with D unclear. This CDR3 contains 12 residues. The germline V gene has CDR1 MNHEY and CDR2 SVGAGI. Trimming shortened V by 6 bases and J by 3 bases, and 8 bases separated the two germline ends. The CDR3 sequence is CASRRVDYGYTF. The CDR3 DNA reads as TGTGCCAGCAGGAGGGTTGACTATGGCTACACCTTC.

In regard to this clonotype: A read error may explain this, as a much larger clone is one base away. The V call is TRBV11-3, the J call TRBJ1-1, with 10 bases matching TRBD1. Trimming at V came to 5 bases and at J to 4 bases, leaving 7 bases not matched to a gene. The CDR3 loop spans 15 amino acids. Per the germline V gene, CDR1 is SGHNT and CDR2 is YENEEA. CDR3 DNA: TGTGCCAGCAGCCCCGGACAGGGGGAGAGCACTGAAGCTTTCTTT. It is translated as CASSPGQGESTEAFF.

The J gene is TRBJ2-7, the V gene TRBV20-1; D is uncertain. The germline V gene has CDR1 DFQATT and CDR2 SNEGSKA (reference sequence). CDR3 length equals 15 residues. With 0 bases removed from V and 0 bases from J, the gap between germline ends came to 12 bases. CDR3 sequence reads: CSARDQVRSSYEQYF. The CDR3 nucleotides read TGCAGTGCTAGAGATCAGGTGCGGAGCTCCTACGAGCAGTACTTC.

This clonotype was observed many times. V gene TRBV2 combines with J gene TRBJ2-7; D remains unclear. Trimming pared 6 bases from V and 6 bases from J, leaving 9 bases between. Germline V lookup: CDR1 SNHLY, CDR2 FYNNEI. The CDR3 runs to 11 residues. The CDR3 is CASRANLEQYF. The CDR3 DNA reads as TGTGCCAGCAGGGCGAACCTCGAGCAGTACTTC.

Only one count was recorded for this clonotype. A read error is possible here, since a much larger clone lies one base away. This rearrangement joins TRBV19 to TRBJ2-1; a possible D gene is TRBD1 (6 bases). The CDR3 is made up of 14 amino acids. CDR1 and CDR2 (germline): LNHDA, SQIVND (reference sequence). Here the CDR3 reads CATSKVRGNNEQFF. The CDR3 bases are TGTGCCACTAGTAAGGTGAGGGGGAACAATGAGCAGTTCTTC.

The chain couples TRBV14 to TRBJ2-3; D is undetermined. V was clipped by 3 bases and J by 10 bases, with 17 bases between them. Germline lookup yields CDR1 SGHDN and CDR2 FVKESK. The CDR3 is 14 residues long. The CDR3 DNA reads TGTGCCAGCAGCCACCCTCCGACCGGCGACCCGCAGTATTTT. This translates into CASSHPPTGDPQYF.

The chain carries TRBV9 and TRBJ1-1; 8 bases map to TRBD1. Looked up from germline, CDR1 is SGDLS and CDR2 is YYNGEE. V lost 3 bases to trimming and J lost 5 bases; unmatched junction nucleotides: 12. The CDR3 runs 16 residues. CDR3 nucleotides: TGTGCCAGCAGCGGAACAACCGGGACAGGTGGGACTGAAGCTTTCTTT. It translates to CASSGTTGTGGTEAFF. The variable domain in full, with the rest retrieved from reference TRBV9 and TRBJ1-1, is DSGVTQTPKHLITATGQRVTLRCSPRSGDLSVYWYQQSLDQGLQFLIQYYNGEERAKGNILERFSAQQFPDLHSELNLSSLELGDSALYFCASSGTTGTGGTEAFFGQGTRLTVV.